Below, 5 T cell receptor beta chains from the same sample are listed, as sequenced in a study of shared clonotypes between healthy human individuals. Data came from immunoSEQ multiplex PCR; TCRdb stores just in-frame clones and leaves some out. The sample holds a few million clones, 85% to 95% seen once. CD45RO-negative cells were positively selected for CCR7, leaving out terminally differentiated effector memory CD45RA+ cells. Sample: naive CD8+ T cells from PBMCs. These receptors were collected from a man between 18 and 29 years old in good health. Some clones in this sample may be carry-over from other donors' samples.

In DNA, the CDR3 is TGCGCCAGCAGCCAAGCGCCGGGACAGATCATGAACACTGAAGCTTTCTTT. Encoded protein: CASSQAPGQIMNTEAFF. The rearrangement uses TRBV4-1 and TRBJ1-1; 7 bases are shared with TRBD1. The CDR3 has 17 amino acids. Unmatched junction bases numbered 8, after V lost 1 base and J lost 0 bases. Germline values: CDR1 MGHRA, CDR2 YSYEKL.

The rearrangement links TRBV28 to TRBJ1-1; D gene uncertain. Trimming removed 6 bases at V and 4 bases at J, with 15 bases between. Germline CDR1 is MDHEN and CDR2 is SYDVKM. This CDR3 comprises 14 residues. In nucleotides, the CDR3 is TGTGCCAGCAGCCTCGGGCCCACGGGCACTGAAGCTTTCTTT. This translates into CASSLGPTGTEAFF. The variable domain in full, completed from reference TRBV28 and TRBJ1-1, reads DVKVTQSSRYLVKRTGEKVFLECVQDMDHENMFWYRQDPGLGLRLIYFSYDVKMKEKGDIPEGYSVSREKKERFSLILESASTNQTSMYLCASSLGPTGTEAFFGQGTRLTVV.

The rearrangement links TRBV2 to TRBJ1-5; TRBD1 is a possible D gene (5 bases). CDR1 is SNHLY, CDR2 FYNNEI, per germline. Trimming left V 7 bases short and J 8 bases short, with 15 bases between. This CDR3 is 13 amino acids long. The CDR3 reads CASTREGWEPQHF. CDR3 nucleotides: TGTGCCAGCACCCGAGAGGGGTGGGAGCCCCAGCATTTT.

V and J are TRBV6-5 and TRBJ2-7, with TRBD2 matching over 12 bases. The CDR3 contains 14 residues. Germline V gives CDR1 MNHEY, CDR2 SVGAGI. V was pared by 5 bases and J by 3 bases, with 2 bases of the junction left unmatched. CDR3 protein: CASSRLAGDYEQYF. The CDR3 nucleotides read TGTGCCAGCAGTCGACTAGCGGGGGACTACGAGCAGTACTTC.

This clone appeared once. The chain carries TRBV15 and TRBJ2-5; D assignment may be TRBD1 or TRBD2 (5 bases each). V lost 5 bases and J lost 3, with 13 bases in between. Germline V gene sequence: CDR1 LNHNV, CDR2 YYDKDF (reference sequence). The CDR3 is 14 amino acids. The CDR3 sequence is CATSPGDEEETQYF. The CDR3 nucleotides read TGTGCCACCAGCCCTGGGGACGAGGAAGAGACCCAGTACTTC.